This TCR beta chain was identified in a study of tumor-infiltrating lymphocytes in localized non-small cell lung cancer. Across the whole study: The cohort mixed smokers and never-smokers, several histologies, and some post-neoadjuvant-chemotherapy samples.

Study-level points and caveats: Compared with uninvolved lung, tumors showed higher T cell infiltration by TCRbeta sequencing.

The CDR3 loop spans 12 amino acids. Germline-derived CDR1 and CDR2 are SEHNR and FQNEAQ (reference sequence). Trimming stripped 5 bases from V and 7 bases from J, with 12 bases between. The repertoire was sequenced with immunoSEQ multiplex PCR; TCRdb's copy has only in-frame clones and lacks some. The sample has around 6,700 clones, around 80% seen once. As regards this clone: As yet, its antigen is unknown.

The sample comprised uninvolved lung tissue not adjacent to the tumor. The receptor was isolated from a human donor with non-small cell lung cancer. The gene calls are TRBV7-9 and TRBJ2-7; possibly TRBD2 for D (5 bases). CDR3 sequence (DNA): TGTGCCAGCAGCCCAGCGGCAGGAGAGCAGTACTTC. Translated, it gives CASSPAAGEQYF.